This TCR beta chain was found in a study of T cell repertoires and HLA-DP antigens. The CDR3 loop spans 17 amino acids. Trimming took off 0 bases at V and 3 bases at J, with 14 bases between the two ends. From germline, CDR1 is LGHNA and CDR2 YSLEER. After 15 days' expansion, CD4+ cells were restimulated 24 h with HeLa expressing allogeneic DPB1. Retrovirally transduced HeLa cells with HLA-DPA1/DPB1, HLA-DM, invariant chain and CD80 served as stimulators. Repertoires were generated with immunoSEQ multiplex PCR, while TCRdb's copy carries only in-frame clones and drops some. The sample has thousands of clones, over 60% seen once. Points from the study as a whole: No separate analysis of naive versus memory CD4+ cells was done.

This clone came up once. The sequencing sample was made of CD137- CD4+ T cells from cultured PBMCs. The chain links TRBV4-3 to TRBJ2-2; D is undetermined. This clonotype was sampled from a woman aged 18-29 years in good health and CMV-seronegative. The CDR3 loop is CASSQEGSQSYTGELFF. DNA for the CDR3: TGCGCCAGCAGCCAAGAAGGCTCCCAATCTTACACCGGGGAGCTGTTTTTT.